This TCR beta chain comes out of a study of CD8+ T cells in alopecia areata. Germline values: CDR1 GTSNPN, CDR2 SVGIG (reference sequence). The V gene lost 1 base and the J gene lost 10 bases, with 13 bases spanning the gap. The CDR3 is 13 residues long. The treatment was: oral pan-JAK inhibitor, 5-10 mg twice daily. Those with alopecia areata gave lesional scalp punch biopsies and peripheral blood. The authors extracted RNA and reverse transcribed it into cDNA as the sequencing template. Clones were sequenced by immunoSEQ multiplex PCR, and TCRdb holds only the in-frame ones, with some missing. This sample has 150,000 to 200,000 clones, with less than 70% found just once.

The material sequenced was CD4+ T cells sorted from blood, taken at week 4, from a patient treated with tofacitinib. V usage is TRBV30 and J usage is TRBJ1-4, with D unresolved. This receptor was taken from a human donor with alopecia areata. The CDR3 is CAWSGEEAPKLFF. The CDR3 DNA is TGTGCCTGGAGTGGGGAGGAGGCCCCAAAACTGTTTTTT.